The T cell receptor (beta chain) under discussion was sequenced for a study of identical twins. General study findings and limits: The abundant beta clonotypes from cord blood had fewer insertions, and memory repertoires had none of this.

Germline loops: CDR1 MGHRA, CDR2 YSYEKL. V lost 0 bases and J lost 5; bases outside the gene matches: 13. The CDR3 sequence is 18 residues long. Every one of the donors was a healthy Caucasian. This clonotype has a count of ten or more. Its antigen is undetermined. Addition of a universal primer site occurred through template switching, and cDNA carried unique molecular identifiers. Each CDR3 protein gets one entry after TCRdb re-called the 5' RACE reads with MiXCR. The data show 1.5 million to 2 million distinct CDR3 sequences, 32% seen once. The specimen sequenced was cord blood. This receptor was obtained from a newborn girl in good health. This chain uses TRBV4-1 with TRBJ2-3; 8 nucleotides line up with TRBD2. The CDR3 reads CASSQDLLGLGRRDTQYF. CDR3 sequence (DNA): TGCGCCAGCAGCCAAGATCTGTTGGGACTAGGGAGGAGAGATACGCAGTATTTT.